This T cell receptor beta chain was captured by sequencing in a study of response to subunit inactivated influenza vaccine. Whole-study findings and limits: Authors suggested few new T cells are recruited by each seasonal influenza vaccination.

There are 15 residues in the CDR3. Trimming took 4 bases from V and 10 from J, leaving 17 bases between them. Germline CDR1 MNHEY, CDR2 SMNVEV (reference sequence). TCRdb processed the RT-PCR reads anew with MiXCR; each CDR3 protein has one entry. The table lists 500,000 to 650,000 distinct CDR3 sequences, around 8% of them singletons. A word on this clonotype: As yet, its antigen is unknown.

The TCR comes from a man aged 50 to 69 who received an inactivated influenza vaccine. This rearrangement joins TRBV27 to TRBJ1-6; D is uncertain. Sample: PBMCs from blood, taken approximately 25 months after vaccination. CDR3 sequence reads: CASSSWEEVDSPLHF. CDR3 DNA: TGTGCCAGCAGTTCTTGGGAGGAGGTCGACTCACCCCTCCACTTT.